This paragraph reports one T cell receptor (beta chain). The data derive from a study of blood T cell repertoires in COVID-19. Overall study context: Both acute and convalescent COVID-19 samples were obtained from the United States, Italy and Spain. Nucleic acid was either cDNA or gDNA, and it came from T cells, B-cell-depleted T cells, or PBMCs.

Original processing notes: Amplification of reference gene primers provided the estimated nucleated cell counts. Assay used: immunoSEQ multiplex PCR; TCRdb lists only in-frame clones, some missing. The V and J calls and clone size come from that table; D and trimming were worked out from the DNA. The sample includes about 500,000 clones, 89% of them seen just once. Seattle patient enrollment occurred during active infection, with longitudinal follow-up thereafter. With V trimmed by 2 bases and J by 12 bases, 2 bases remained unmatched. This CDR3 comprises 12 residues. Per germline, CDR1 MNHEY and CDR2 SVGEGT.

J is TRBJ2-1 and V is TRBV6-2 or TRBV6-3, with 9 nucleotides matching TRBD2. The TCR comes from a man aged 18 to 35 with COVID-19, enrolled during active disease. The sequenced sample was peripheral blood. This chain's CDR3 is CASSYRGLAQFF. CDR3 in DNA: TGTGCCAGCAGTTACCGGGGACTAGCGCAGTTCTTC.